This T cell receptor beta chain was profiled in a study of T cells in localized non-small cell lung cancer. The CDR3 is made up of 16 amino acids. Unmatched junction bases numbered 9, after V lost 6 bases and J lost 6 bases. The germline gives CDR1 SGHTA, CDR2 FQGNSA. Assay used: immunoSEQ multiplex PCR; TCRdb lists only in-frame clones, some missing. Of 20,000 to 25,000 clones listed, roughly 83% are singletons. With respect to this clone: Its target is not known.

Study-level findings and limits: There was an association of higher blood T cell density with longer overall survival. Because researchers sequenced only one region of the tumor, heterogeneity is still possible.

V is TRBV7-2 and J is TRBJ2-1; 12 bases align to TRBD2. Sequences were derived from peripheral blood, sampled before any cancer treatment. This sequence originates from a man between 40 and 70 years old with stage I lung adenocarcinoma. CDR3: CASRRSSGGAINEQFF. The CDR3 bases are TGTGCCAGCAGGAGGTCTAGCGGGGGGGCCATCAATGAGCAGTTCTTC.